Included here is one TCR beta chain sequence, with context. Its antigen is as yet unknown. Primed by a sample-barcoded 5' primer and a J-beta primer mix, a second PCR proceeded for about 7 to 12 cycles. Each CDR3 protein is one row after TCRdb ran MiXCR on the 5' RACE reads. Counted here are nearly 1 million distinct CDR3 sequences, roughly half occurring once; the ten biggest clones make up about 22%. Germline V gene data show CDR1 as SGHRS and CDR2 as YFSETQ. V shed 4 bases and J shed 6 bases, with 9 bases lying between them. CDR3 length: 12 residues. This record belongs to a study of blood T cells in healthy people across ages. Study-wide findings and caveats: Higher diversity and more naive CD4+ cells were features of long-lived donors, compared to aged donors.

The specimen sequenced was blood. This TCR was recovered from a woman between 55 and 75 years old in good health. J is TRBJ2-3 and V is TRBV5-1; D is unresolved. CDR3: CASSVQWDTQYF. The CDR3 DNA reads TGCGCCAGCAGCGTACAGTGGGATACGCAGTATTTT. Combining the CDR3 with reference TRBV5-1 and TRBJ2-3 gives the whole variable domain KAGVTQTPRYLIKTRGQQVTLSCSPISGHRSVSWYQQTPGQGLQFLFEYFSETQRNKGNFPGRFSGRQFSNSRSEMNVSTLELGDSALYLCASSVQWDTQYFGPGTRLTVL.